This T cell receptor (beta chain) appears in the sequencing data of a study of T cell repertoires in cytomegalovirus infection (dated by TCRdb to the late 2010s). Concerning the study at large: Recently identified HLA-C-restricted CMV epitopes, whose presentation resists viral immunomodulation, were targeted by peptide stimulations together with well-studied HLA-B-restricted epitopes. Donor HLA type was relevant to the analysis, because carriage of CMV infection together with the matching HLA type was indicated by public TCR beta signatures.

In regard to this clonotype: Its recognized antigen is unknown. Per-base qualities were not stored, and no clone one base away is much larger.

Overall study outcomes, separate from this receptor: In both this cohort and an independent cohort of a few hundred donors, the cumulative frequency of public TCR beta family members distinguished carriers of CMV infection plus the relevant HLA type. In the ex vivo response, HLA-C-restricted CMV-specific TCR beta clonotypes were dominant, and in two of eight donors the single most frequent clonotype came from this HLA-C-restricted group.

The sequencer listed for this sample is Illumina HiSeq 1500. TCRdb's own reprocessing of the public reads used fastp at Q25 and MiXCR and kept productive beta chains. Each CDR3 protein gets just one entry, which takes the most common genes and DNA from the rows behind it. The sample profile shows 700,000 to 850,000 distinct CDR3 sequences; over 25% of them were found once. About an eighth of the sample rests with the top ten. The treatment or condition label, as the study defines it: in vitro stimulation with specific CMV peptide epitopes to enrich CMV-specific T cells. This receptor was taken from a human donor in good health (CMV status not recorded). Some clones in this sample may be carry-over from other donors' samples. The source was cultured CD8+ T cells from PBMCs, collected from culture after CMV antigen stimulation.

The sequenced DNA is TGTGCCAGCAGGGCGGGGGGGTCTGGCTACACCTTC. Translated, this gives CASRAGGSGYTF. Recombination joined TRBV7-6 with TRBJ1-2; a tentative D match to TRBD1 spans 5 bases. In the germline V gene, CDR1 corresponds to SGHVS and CDR2 to FNYEAQ. The trim is 6 bases for V and 7 bases for J, with a gap of 12 bases between the germline ends. Including cysteine and phenylalanine, the CDR3 has 12 amino acids. Of the read, only the CDR3 DNA is kept; its 36 bases are in frame from base 1. With the rest looked up from the reference TRBV7-6 and TRBJ1-2 genes rather than sequenced, the full variable domain is GAGVSQSPRYKVTKRGQDVALRCDPISGHVSLYWYRQALGQGPEFLTYFNYEAQQDKSGLPNDRFSAERPEGSISTLTIQRTEQRDSAMYRCASRAGGSGYTFGSGTRLTVV.